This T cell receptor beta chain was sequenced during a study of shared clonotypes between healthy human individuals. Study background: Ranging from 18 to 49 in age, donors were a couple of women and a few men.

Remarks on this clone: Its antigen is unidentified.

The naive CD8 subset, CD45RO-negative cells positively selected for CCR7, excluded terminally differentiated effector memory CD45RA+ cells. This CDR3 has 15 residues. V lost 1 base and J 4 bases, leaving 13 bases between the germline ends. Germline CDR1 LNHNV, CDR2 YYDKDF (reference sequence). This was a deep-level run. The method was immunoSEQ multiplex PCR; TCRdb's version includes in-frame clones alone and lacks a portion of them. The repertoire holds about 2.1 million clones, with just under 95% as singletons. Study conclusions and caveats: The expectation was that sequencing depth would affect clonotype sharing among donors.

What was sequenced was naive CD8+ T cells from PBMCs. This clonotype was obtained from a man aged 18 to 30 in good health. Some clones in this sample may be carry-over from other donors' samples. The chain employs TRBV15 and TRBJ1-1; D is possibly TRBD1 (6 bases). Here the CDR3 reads CATSRGWGAGTEAFF. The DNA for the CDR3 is TGTGCCACCAGCAGAGGTTGGGGGGCGGGCACTGAAGCTTTCTTT. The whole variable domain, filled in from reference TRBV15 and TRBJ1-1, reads DAMVIQNPRYQVTQFGKPVTLSCSQTLNHNVMYWYQQKSSQAPKLLFHYYDKDFNNEADTPDNFQSRRPNTSFCFLDIRSPGLGDTAMYLCATSRGWGAGTEAFFGQGTRLTVV.